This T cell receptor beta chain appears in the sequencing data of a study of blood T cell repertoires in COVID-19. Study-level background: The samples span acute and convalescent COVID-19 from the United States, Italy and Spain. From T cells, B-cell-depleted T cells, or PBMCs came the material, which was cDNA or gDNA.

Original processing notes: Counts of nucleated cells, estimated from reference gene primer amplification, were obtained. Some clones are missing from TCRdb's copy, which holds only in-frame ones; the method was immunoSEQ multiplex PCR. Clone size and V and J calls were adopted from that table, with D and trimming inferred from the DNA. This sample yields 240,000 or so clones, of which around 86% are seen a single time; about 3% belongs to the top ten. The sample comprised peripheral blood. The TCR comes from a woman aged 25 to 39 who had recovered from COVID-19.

Here the CDR3 DNA reads TGTGCCAGTAGTATAGAAGCGGAGGAGACCCAGTACTTC. Translating it yields CASSIEAEETQYF. The rearrangement links TRBV19 to TRBJ2-5, with D possibly TRBD2 on 5 matching bases. The length of the CDR3 is 13 residues. V lost 0 bases and J 5 bases, leaving 7 bases between the germline ends. Germline lookup yields CDR1 LNHDA and CDR2 SQIVND (reference sequence).